This T cell receptor (beta chain) originates from a study of blood T cell repertoires in COVID-19 (TCRdb year 2020). Notes on the research overall: Samples from collaborators originated in the United States, Italy and Spain and spanned both the acute and convalescent phases of COVID-19. Deeply sampled blood TCRbeta repertoires from subjects exposed to, actively infected with, or recovered from COVID-19 were included in the dataset. A de-identified subject ID, COVID-19 status, age in years and sex were almost always included in the sample metadata. The repertoires were made available in a free public database intended to serve as a resource for research on the immune response to SARS-CoV-2. Samples were obtained from the ongoing ImmuneRACE study (first 160 participants) and from over a thousand subjects provided by 6 global collaborators. HLA class I and class II types, where available, came from metadata supplied by the sample provider rather than from assay-based typing. The material from the prospective study consisted of cDNA or gDNA derived from T cells, B-cell-depleted T cells, or PBMCs. The research as a whole found: The quantity of clinical and demographic metadata differed by source and by participant and was supplied without curation.

Collaborating institutions collected whole blood in K2EDTA tubes following their own protocols. For TCRbeta analysis, collaborators shipped samples as frozen whole blood, isolated PBMCs, or DNA extracted from either of those sample types. Regarding this clone: No cognate antigen has been identified for it. No clone much larger than this one lies a single base away; base qualities are absent.

TCRbeta CDR3 regions were amplified from genomic DNA by means of the immunoSEQ Assay, a bias-controlled multiplex PCR. Per the original workflow: The number of nucleated cells in each sample was estimated by amplification of reference gene primers within the assay. To quantify the absolute abundance of each unique TCRbeta CDR3 rearrangement, sequence reads were collapsed and filtered. For each sample, productive Simpson clonality was calculated by taking the square root of Simpson's diversity index across productive rearrangements. This immuneACCESS table, as held by TCRdb, lists in-frame sequences with V and J called but not all clones. Of the missing ones, under half trace to an unresolved V gene in checked studies; the others have no known cause. Clone size and the V and J calls come from that table; the DNA yielded D and trimming. The sample table holds hundreds of thousands of clones, of which approximately 88% were seen once. The ten largest make up roughly 0.8% of the sample.

What was sequenced was peripheral blood. The sequence came from a woman under 40 with acute or convalescent COVID-19.

Here the CDR3 is given as CASSSTRGIQTQYF. The nucleotide sequence is TGTGCCAGCAGTTCGACCCGGGGGATACAGACCCAGTACTTC. The V and J genes are TRBV27 and TRBJ2-5; TRBD2 could be the D gene, as 6 bases match. As encoded in the germline V gene (reference sequence), CDR1 is MNHEY while CDR2 is SMNVEV. V and J lose 4 bases and 6 bases, and a span of 15 bases separates them. From the cysteine through the phenylalanine, the CDR3 covers 14 amino acids. The DNA shown is the 42-base CDR3, in frame from base 1.